The present T cell receptor (beta chain) was sequenced within a study of control samples from healthy donors and cancer patients. The data were produced by immunoSEQ multiplex PCR, yet TCRdb's version contains in-frame clones alone and is incomplete. The repertoire consists of 140,000 or so clones, with approximately 88% occurring once and the leading ten covering 4.9%. The clonotype originates from a man under 40 in good health. The material sequenced was blood.

CDR3 amino acids: CASSEGGGRFQPQHF. The CDR3 DNA reads as TGTGCCAGCAGTGAAGGGGGAGGGCGGTTTCAGCCCCAGCATTTT. The V gene is TRBV2, the J gene TRBJ1-5; D is unresolved. Trimming took off 1 base at V and 6 bases at J, with 13 bases between the two ends. This CDR3 has 15 residues. CDR1 and CDR2 from the germline V gene are SNHLY and FYNNEI.